The 10 T cell receptor beta chains given below trace back to one sample, sequenced in a study of metastatic and nonmetastatic thyroid tumors. Ahead of thyroid surgery, no patient had received treatment of any kind. With MiXCR, TCRdb called clones anew from the PCR reads. The data hold about 69,000 clones, with approximately 15% observed a single time. The sequenced material came from blood. The receptors derive from a male donor with papillary thyroid cancer or a benign thyroid nodule (not recorded which). Some clones in this sample may be carry-over from other donors' samples.

This clone was seen many times. The chain links TRBV29-1 to TRBJ1-5; D is unclear. Trimming removed 6 bases at V and 1 base at J, with 16 bases between. CDR3 length: 15 residues. CDR1 and CDR2 from the germline V gene are SQVTM and ANQGSEA. CDR3 sequence (DNA): TGCAGCGTATCTGGCCCCTCGGGGAGCAATCAGCCCCAGCATTTT. This encodes CSVSGPSGSNQPQHF. Based on the CDR3 plus reference TRBV29-1 and TRBJ1-5, the full variable domain is SAVISQKPSRDICQRGTSLTIQCQVDSQVTMMFWYRQQPGQSLTLIATANQGSEATYESGFVIDKFPISRPNLTFSTLTVSNMSPEDSSIYLCSVSGPSGSNQPQHFGDGTRLSIL.

The rearrangement links TRBV27 to TRBJ2-1; unclear D gene. Germline V CDR1 and CDR2: MNHEY, SMNVEV (reference sequence). Trimming cost V 5 bases and J 6 bases, with 23 bases left between them. The CDR3 loop spans 17 amino acids. CDR3 bases: TGTGCCAGCAGTCGCCGACAAGTGCCGGCCTTATGCAATGAGCAGTTCTTC. Its protein is CASSRRQVPALCNEQFF.

This clone came up many times. Other DNA sequences in this sample translate to the same CDR3. V is TRBV19 and J is TRBJ2-5; 11 bases agree with TRBD2. The CDR3 has 15 amino acids. Trimming took 3 bases from V and 5 from J; bases not matched to a gene: 5. Germline lookup yields CDR1 LNHDA and CDR2 SQIVND (reference sequence). CDR3 loop: CASSMGLAGGETQYF. The CDR3 DNA follows: TGTGCCAGTAGTATGGGGCTAGCGGGAGGTGAGACCCAGTACTTC. The entire variable domain, with the rest obtained from reference TRBV19 and TRBJ2-5, is as follows: DGGITQSPKYLFRKEGQNVTLSCEQNLNHDAMYWYRQDPGQGLRLIYYSQIVNDFQKGDIAEGYSVSREKKESFPLTVTSAQKNPTAFYLCASSMGLAGGETQYFGPGTRLLVL.

This clone was recorded at least ten times. The chain links TRBV28 to TRBJ2-2, with D unresolved. Trimming shortened V by 5 bases and J by 5 bases, and 6 bases separated the two germline ends. In germline, CDR1 is MDHEN, CDR2 SYDVKM. The CDR3 contains 12 residues. The CDR3 bases are TGTGCCAGCAGTCCCTGGACCGGGGAGCTGTTTTTT. This gives the protein CASSPWTGELFF.

This clone was detected ten times or more. The chain couples TRBV7-3 to TRBJ2-2, with 8 bases matching TRBD2. This CDR3 comprises 15 residues. Germline loops: CDR1 SGHTA, CDR2 FQGTGA. Unmatched junction bases numbered 6, after V lost 1 base and J lost 8 bases. The CDR3 nucleotides are TGTGCCAGCAGCTTAAGAGCGGGAGCTGGTGGGGAGCTGTTTTTT. Translated, it gives CASSLRAGAGGELFF.

This clone was seen more than once but under ten times. V is TRBV27 and J is TRBJ2-7, with unresolved D. The CDR3 extends over 14 amino acids. Trimming cost V 4 bases and J 4 bases, with 14 bases left between them. Germline loops: CDR1 MNHEY, CDR2 SMNVEV (reference sequence). CDR3 region: CASSSGPVLYEQYF. DNA for the CDR3: TGTGCCAGCAGTTCTGGGCCGGTCTTGTACGAGCAGTACTTC.

Turning to this clone: A read error may produce the germline difference seen at one junction end. The rearrangement uses TRBV14 and TRBJ2-2; 7 positions match TRBD1. Per the germline V gene, CDR1 is SGHDN and CDR2 is FVKESK. This CDR3 has 18 residues. CDR3 bases: TGTGCCAGCAGCCACCCGAATCCGGGACAGACGAACACCGTGGAGCTGTTTTTC. Translation gives CASSHPNPGQTNTVELFF.

This clone was seen at least ten times. V gene TRBV7-3 combines with J gene TRBJ2-2, with a possible D match to TRBD1 (5 bases). V was shortened by 6 bases and J by 7 bases, with 15 bases between the two germline ends. The V gene's germline CDR1 is SGHTA and CDR2 FQGTGA. This CDR3 has 14 residues. The CDR3 nucleotides read TGTGCCAGCAGACCGGACATTGAACACGGGGAGCTGTTTTTT. Its protein product is CASRPDIEHGELFF.

This clone came up a few times. The gene calls are TRBV6-1 and TRBJ1-6; 9 bases are shared with TRBD1. The CDR3 length is 15 residues. Germline-derived CDR1 and CDR2 are MNHNS and SASEGT. Germline trimming cut 3 bases from V and 7 bases from J; bases unmatched to any gene: 4. The CDR3 region has the DNA TGTGCCAGCAGTGAGGGGACAGGGACGAATTCACCCCTCCACTTT. Protein: CASSEGTGTNSPLHF.

Turning to this clone: With a much larger clone just one base away, this may be a read error. Different DNA sequences within this sample yield the same CDR3. The chain combines TRBV7-7 with TRBJ2-5; TRBD2 matches 8 bases. Looked up from germline, CDR1 is SSHAT and CDR2 is FNYEAQ (reference sequence). The CDR3 has 14 residues. The CDR3 is CASGIAGLQETQYF. The CDR3 DNA sequence: TGTGCTAGCGGAATAGCGGGGTTACAAGAGACCCAGTACTTC.